The sequence of this T cell receptor (beta chain) was determined in a study of CD8+CD57+ T cells in acquired aplastic anemia. CDR3 size: 16 residues. V was shortened by 5 bases and J by 4 bases, with 19 bases between the two germline ends. The germline V gene encodes CDR1 SNHLY and CDR2 FYNNEI. Patients who underwent sequencing had shown CD8+CD57+ cell expansion by flow cytometry. Both TCR beta VDJ combination and CDR3 sequence profiling were carried out. Genomic DNA was the template for this profiling. TCRdb processed the reads anew with MiXCR; each CDR3 protein has one entry. The table includes around 220,000 distinct CDR3 sequences, roughly 50% detected once.

This TCR was sampled from a human donor with aplastic anemia. The specimen sequenced was sorted CD4+, CD8+, or CD8+CD57+ T cells (not recorded which) from PBMCs. The chain is built from TRBV2 and TRBJ2-3; the D is unclear. CDR3 sequence (DNA): TGTGCCAGCAGTACTGGCCCAGTGGTTAATTCAGATACGCAGTATTTT. Amino acids: CASSTGPVVNSDTQYF. The full variable domain, its missing parts supplied by reference TRBV2 and TRBJ2-3, is EPEVTQTPSHQVTQMGQEVILRCVPISNHLYFYWYRQILGQKVEFLVSFYNNEISEKSEIFDDQFSVERPDGSNFTLKIRSTKLEDSAMYFCASSTGPVVNSDTQYFGPGTRLTVL.